This T cell receptor (beta chain) is from a study of vaccination and CD4 T cells after COVID-19. General study findings and limits: Recorded median SARS-CoV-2-reactive clonotype numbers increased from about 20 to 38 without reaching significance. It was found that, in convalescent patients, 304 of 307 vaccine-specific clones were spike mono-reactive.

As concerns this clonotype: Its antigen is not identified.

Trimming took 7 bases from V and 6 from J; bases not matched to a gene: 10. The germline V gene has CDR1 MNHNS and CDR2 SASEGT. The CDR3 has 15 amino acids. As to time point: late sampling 161 to 241 days after vaccination in a few convalescent patients. Treatment reported: roughly 10-day PBMC culture with coronavirus spike peptide pools or control peptides (ViraFEST assay). US Alpha, Beta and Delta variants postdated the positive PCR dates, which ran from March to December 2020. Cultured CD4+ T cells had their DNA profiled by the Oncomine TCR Beta short-read assay. A single record per CDR3 protein comes from TCRdb applying MiXCR to the PCR reads. The profile shows 20,000 to 25,000 distinct CDR3 sequences, roughly 43% of them singletons.

This sequence originates from a human donor who had recovered from COVID-19. The rearrangement joins TRBV6-1 to TRBJ1-2; 11 bases are a match to TRBD1. The sequences come from CD4+ T cells from blood, cultured in vitro, collected about 7 months after SARS-CoV-2 vaccination. This CDR3 reads CASTRDWTGGNGYTF. CDR3 DNA: TGTGCCAGCACCAGGGACTGGACAGGGGGCAATGGCTACACCTTC.